This T cell receptor beta chain was profiled in a study of Graves' ophthalmopathy and Graves' hyperthyroidism. Study information: Cases classed as stable hyperthyroidism had no ophthalmopathy within 18 months of follow-up. Broader study findings: In blood, most expanded thyroid clonotypes above 0.001 frequency were also detected.

This CDR3 comprises 15 residues. Trimming took off 5 bases at V and 5 bases at J, with 13 bases between the two ends. Researchers took RNA transcripts and amplified TCR beta CDR3 regions from them. Amplification began with first-round RT-PCR using HTBI primers, then second-round multiplex PCR was performed. TCRdb redid the calling of the multiplex PCR reads with MiXCR, one entry per CDR3 protein. This repertoire shows some 1.1 million distinct CDR3 sequences, less than 45% found once; its top ten account for more than 9.5%. This clonotype was observed a few times. No antigen is known for it. The hyperthyroidism patients had a new diagnosis of under 2 months' duration and were aged 18 to 65. The diagnostic workup employed clinical symptoms, serum thyroxine, TRAb, thyroid ultrasound and orbital computed tomography.

The sample consisted of peripheral blood or thyroid tissue (not recorded which). The chain uses TRBV12-3 or TRBV12-4 and TRBJ1-6; the D is unclear. This receptor was taken from an adult man with Graves' hyperthyroidism. The CDR3 DNA reads TGTGCCAGCAGTCCTCACTTCAGTGATAATTCACCCCTCCACTTT. This translates into CASSPHFSDNSPLHF.